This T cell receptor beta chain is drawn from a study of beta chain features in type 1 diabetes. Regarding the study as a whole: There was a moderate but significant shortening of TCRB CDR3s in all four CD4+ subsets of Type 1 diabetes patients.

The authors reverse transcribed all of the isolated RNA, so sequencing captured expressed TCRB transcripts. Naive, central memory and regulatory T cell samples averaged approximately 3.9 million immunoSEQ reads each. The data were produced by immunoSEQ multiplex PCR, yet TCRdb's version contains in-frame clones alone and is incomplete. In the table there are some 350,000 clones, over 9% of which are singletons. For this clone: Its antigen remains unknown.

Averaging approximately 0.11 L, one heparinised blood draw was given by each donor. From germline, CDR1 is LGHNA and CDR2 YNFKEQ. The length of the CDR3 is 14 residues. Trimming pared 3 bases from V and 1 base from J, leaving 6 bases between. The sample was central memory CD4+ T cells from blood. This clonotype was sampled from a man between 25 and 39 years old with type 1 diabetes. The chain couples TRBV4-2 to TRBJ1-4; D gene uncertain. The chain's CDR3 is CASSHDQTNEKLFF. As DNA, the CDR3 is TGTGCCAGCAGCCATGATCAAACTAATGAAAAACTGTTTTTT.